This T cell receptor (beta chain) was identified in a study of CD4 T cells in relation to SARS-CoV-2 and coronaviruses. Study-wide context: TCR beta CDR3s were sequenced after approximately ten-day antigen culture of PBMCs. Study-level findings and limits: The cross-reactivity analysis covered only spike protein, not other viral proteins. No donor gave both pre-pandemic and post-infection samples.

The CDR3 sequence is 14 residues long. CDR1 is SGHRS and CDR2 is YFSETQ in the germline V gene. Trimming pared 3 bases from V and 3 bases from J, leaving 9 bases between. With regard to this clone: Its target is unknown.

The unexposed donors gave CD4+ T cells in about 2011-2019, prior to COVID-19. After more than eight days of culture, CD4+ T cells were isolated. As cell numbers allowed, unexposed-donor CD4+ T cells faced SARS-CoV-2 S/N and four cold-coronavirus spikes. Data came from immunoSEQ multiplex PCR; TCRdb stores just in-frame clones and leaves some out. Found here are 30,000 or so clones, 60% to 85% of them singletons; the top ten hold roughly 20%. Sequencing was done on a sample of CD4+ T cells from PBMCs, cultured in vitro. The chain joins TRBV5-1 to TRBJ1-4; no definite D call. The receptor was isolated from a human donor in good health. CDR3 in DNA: TGCGCCAGCAGCTCGGGTGAGGCTAATGAAAAACTGTTTTTT. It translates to CASSSGEANEKLFF.